This entry lists 30 T cell receptor beta chains sequenced from one sample in a study of early T cells in non-severe SARS-CoV-2 infection. TCRdb recomputed calls from the 5' RACE reads with MiXCR, one row per CDR3 protein. This sample has about 44,000 distinct CDR3 sequences, with around 6.5% found just once. This material consisted of whole blood, taken at baseline. These receptors were taken from an adult who was a healthcare worker with PCR-confirmed SARS-CoV-2 infection or an uninfected control (not recorded which).

This chain connects TRBV4-2 to TRBJ2-2; D is perhaps TRBD2 (5 bases). V shed 6 bases and J shed 3 bases, with 14 bases lying between them. The CDR3 runs to 15 residues. Germline CDR1 and CDR2: LGHNA and YNFKEQ. Written as DNA, the CDR3 is TGTGCCAGCAGTCAATCCCTAGCTGACACCGGGGAGCTGTTTTTT. The encoded protein is CASSQSLADTGELFF.

There are many counts of this clonotype. The chain carries TRBV7-2 and TRBJ2-7, with 8 positions matching TRBD2. The CDR3 runs 14 residues. The germline CDR1 and CDR2 sequences are SGHTA and FQGNSA. J lost 2 bases, V lost 4 bases, and 4 bases had no gene match. In DNA, the CDR3 is TGTGCCAGCAGCTCAATAGCGGGGACCTACGAGCAGTACTTC. It specifies CASSSIAGTYEQYF.

In this sample, this clonotype turned up many times. V usage is TRBV15 and J usage is TRBJ2-3, with TRBD2 identical over 12 bases. The CDR3 is 17 residues long. Trimming at V came to 0 bases and at J to 5 bases, leaving 6 bases not matched to a gene. The germline CDR1 and CDR2 sequences are LNHNV and YYDKDF (reference sequence). The CDR3 protein is CATSRDRLAGGQDTQYF. The CDR3 DNA reads TGTGCCACCAGCAGAGATCGGCTAGCGGGGGGGCAAGATACGCAGTATTTT.

In this sample, this clonotype turned up many times. V is TRBV7-2 and J is TRBJ1-6; no clear D gene. V was trimmed by 1 base and J by 9 bases, leaving 7 bases between them. Germline V CDR1 and CDR2: SGHTA, FQGNSA. The CDR3 runs 13 residues. Here the CDR3 DNA reads TGTGCCAGCAGCTTAGATGCTGTTTCACCCCTCCACTTT. Residues: CASSLDAVSPLHF.

There are a few counts of this clonotype. This rearrangement joins TRBV6-5 to TRBJ2-5; D is unclear. Trimming removed 5 bases from V and 5 bases from J, with 9 bases in between. Germline values: CDR1 MNHEY, CDR2 SVGAGI. The CDR3 consists of 12 residues. The CDR3 here is CASSNFRETQYF. DNA for the CDR3: TGTGCCAGCAGTAATTTTAGGGAGACCCAGTACTTC.

This clonotype was detected ten times or more. This sequence joins TRBV4-3 and TRBJ1-1; no definite D call. Per germline, CDR1 LGHNA and CDR2 YSLEER. Trimming took off 4 bases at V and 3 bases at J, with 15 bases between the two ends. The CDR3 sequence is 15 residues long. CDR3 DNA: TGCGCCAGCAGCCCCCTCCTACGGCTGGACACTGAAGCTTTCTTT. This encodes CASSPLLRLDTEAFF.

In its sample, this clonotype was seen many times. The chain recombines TRBV18 with TRBJ1-6; the D gene is possibly TRBD1 (5 bases). The CDR3 has 15 residues. Germline lookup yields CDR1 KGHSH and CDR2 LQKENI. V was pared by 2 bases and J by 7 bases, with 12 bases between. Here the CDR3 reads CASSPGQGGNSPLHF. The CDR3 DNA is TGTGCCAGCTCACCAGGGCAGGGTGGCAATTCACCCCTCCACTTT.

This clonotype has a handful of counts. The chain has TRBV4-2 and TRBJ2-7; D may be TRBD2 (5 bases). The germline gives CDR1 LGHNA, CDR2 YNFKEQ. CDR3 length: 13 residues. V gave up 4 bases and J gave up 5 bases, with 12 bases separating them. CDR3 DNA: TGTGCCAGCAGCCGCCTGGTGGAGGACGAGCAGTACTTC. Its protein is CASSRLVEDEQYF.

This clonotype has only a few counts. The chain employs TRBV20-1 and TRBJ2-7, with 13 bases lining up with TRBD2. The CDR3 loop spans 15 amino acids. Germline V CDR1 and CDR2: DFQATT, SNEGSKA (reference sequence). J gave up 2 bases and V 3 bases, and 4 bases lay outside the gene matches. DNA of the CDR3: TGCAGTGCTAGCTCCGGACTAGCGGGGGCCTACGAGCAGTACTTC. It encodes CSASSGLAGAYEQYF.

This clonotype was picked up a small number of times. The chain recombines TRBV7-9 with TRBJ1-2, with no clear D. Germline CDR1 reads SEHNR; CDR2 reads FQNEAQ (reference sequence). The CDR3 length is 13 residues. V was trimmed by 5 bases and J by 5 bases, leaving 12 bases between them. CDR3 sequence (DNA): TGTGCCAGCAGCCGAACGGGTGATTATGGCTACACCTTC. Protein: CASSRTGDYGYTF.

This clonotype occurred many times. The chain couples TRBV15 to TRBJ1-2; D uncertain. The CDR3 is 16 residues long. Germline CDR1 reads LNHNV; CDR2 reads YYDKDF (reference sequence). The V and J ends lost 0 bases and 4 bases respectively, with 15 bases between them. CDR3 loop: CATSRERSPKVYGYTF. CDR3 nucleotide sequence: TGTGCCACCAGCAGAGAAAGAAGCCCGAAAGTCTATGGCTACACCTTC.

The chain is built from TRBV15 and TRBJ2-3; 7 nucleotides match TRBD2. J gave up 8 bases and V 5 bases, and 13 bases lay outside the gene matches. Germline V lookup: CDR1 LNHNV, CDR2 YYDKDF (reference sequence). The CDR3 is 15 amino acids. The CDR3 region is CATSPRLAEISTQYF. CDR3 in DNA: TGTGCCACCAGCCCTAGGCTAGCGGAAATTAGTACGCAGTATTTT.

The chain has TRBV20-1 and TRBJ2-7; TRBD2 agrees at 14 bases. The CDR3 consists of 16 residues. The germline V gene has CDR1 DFQATT and CDR2 SNEGSKA (reference sequence). V was clipped by 4 bases and J by 7 bases; unmatched bases: 12. The CDR3 here is CSAMTSGRAISEEQYF. Here the CDR3 DNA reads TGCAGTGCTATGACTAGCGGGAGGGCCATTTCTGAAGAGCAGTACTTC.

This clonotype was detected ten times or more. V gene TRBV20-1 combines with J gene TRBJ2-7, with TRBD2 matching over 8 bases. The germline gives CDR1 DFQATT, CDR2 SNEGSKA (reference sequence). The CDR3 spans 15 residues. V dropped 3 bases and J dropped 4; count of bases not matched to a gene: 11. Here the CDR3 DNA reads TGCAGTGCTAGGCGGACGGGGGGGGTACTGTACGAGCAGTACTTC. It specifies CSARRTGGVLYEQYF.

The chain has TRBV6-6 and TRBJ2-3, with D unresolved. The germline CDR1 and CDR2 sequences are MNHNY and SVGAGI (reference sequence). Trimming removed 5 bases at V and 2 bases at J, with 14 bases between. The length of the CDR3 is 15 residues. The CDR3 DNA sequence: TGTGCCAGCAGTGGCTTCAGCTTACCCACAGATACGCAGTATTTT. Amino acid sequence: CASSGFSLPTDTQYF.

This clonotype appeared many times. This rearrangement joins TRBV6-6 to TRBJ1-2; D not resolved. Trimming pared 7 bases from V and 0 bases from J, leaving 12 bases between. Germline V gene sequence: CDR1 MNHNY, CDR2 SVGAGI (reference sequence). CDR3 length equals 14 residues. The CDR3 sequence is CASTRRTANYGYTF. The CDR3 DNA reads as TGTGCCAGCACTAGAAGAACAGCTAACTATGGCTACACCTTC.

This clonotype was recorded at least ten times. The chain couples TRBV7-9 to TRBJ1-6, with a tentative D call TRBD1 (6 bases). Germline V gene lookup returns CDR1 SEHNR and CDR2 FQNEAQ (reference sequence). The V gene lost 3 bases and the J gene lost 10 bases, with 13 bases spanning the gap. The CDR3 contains 14 residues. CDR3 sequence reads: CASSFGGRRSPLHF. DNA of the CDR3: TGTGCCAGCAGCTTCGGGGGCAGGAGATCACCCCTCCACTTT.

This clonotype was detected ten times or more. The chain combines TRBV6-6 with TRBJ1-3; D gene unclear. This CDR3 region has 15 residues. CDR1 is MNHNY and CDR2 is SVGAGI in the germline V gene (reference sequence). The ends were cut back, 6 bases at V and 0 bases at J, with 12 bases in the middle. CDR3 residues: CASSSDTNSGNTIYF. CDR3 nucleotides: TGTGCCAGCAGCTCAGACACCAACTCTGGAAACACCATATATTTT.

This clonotype was counted many times. This rearrangement joins TRBV7-9 to TRBJ2-4, with 8 bases identical to TRBD1. The J segment lost 6 bases and the V segment lost 7 bases, leaving 14 bases of the junction unmatched. Germline-derived CDR1 and CDR2 are SEHNR and FQNEAQ (reference sequence). The CDR3 length is 16 residues. The CDR3 spells CASKGITGQVTNIQYF. In DNA, the CDR3 is TGTGCCAGCAAAGGCATAACGGGACAGGTGACAAACATTCAGTACTTC.

This clonotype has more than one count but fewer than ten. As DNA, the CDR3 is TGTGCCAGCAGGGAGATGACAGGGATGATTCAGTACTTC. Translated, it gives CASREMTGMIQYF. The chain joins TRBV6-5 to TRBJ2-7, with 7 bases fitting TRBD1. The CDR3 totals 13 residues. Germline values: CDR1 MNHEY, CDR2 SVGAGI. Losses at the gene ends were 6 bases for V and 10 bases for J; bases not matched to a gene: 12.

The genes are TRBV5-1 and TRBJ2-7; 7 nucleotides line up with TRBD2. With 3 bases clipped from V and 3 bases from J, the junction kept 6 bases outside the gene matches. Per the germline V gene, CDR1 is SGHRS and CDR2 is YFSETQ. The CDR3 loop spans 14 amino acids. The CDR3 is CASSSREGSYEQYF. CDR3 sequence (DNA): TGCGCCAGCAGCTCAAGGGAGGGGAGCTACGAGCAGTACTTC.

This clonotype has more than one count but fewer than ten. The J gene is TRBJ2-1, the V gene TRBV6-2 or TRBV6-3; possible D gene TRBD1, 6 bases. Trimming stripped 6 bases from V and 8 bases from J, with 20 bases between. The CDR3 consists of 15 residues. Germline CDR1 MNHEY, CDR2 SVGEGT. CDR3 loop: CASRKSGAQVYEQFF. The CDR3 nucleotides are TGTGCCAGCAGGAAATCAGGGGCTCAGGTTTATGAGCAGTTCTTC.

This chain connects TRBV6-6 to TRBJ2-2; D call uncertain. CDR3 length equals 14 residues. Germline CDR1 and CDR2: MNHNY and SVGAGI (reference sequence). V lost 3 bases to trimming and J lost 10 bases, with 15 bases between them. In DNA form, the CDR3 reads TGTGCCAGCAGTTATAGTGGGGAAAAGGCGGAGCTGTTTTTT. It translates to CASSYSGEKAELFF.

This clonotype was seen a handful of times. The V gene is TRBV9, the J gene TRBJ2-7; TRBD2 aligns across 8 bases. This CDR3 is 15 amino acids long. The germline gives CDR1 SGDLS, CDR2 YYNGEE. V gave up 0 bases and J gave up 3 bases; unmatched junction bases: 5. Written as DNA, the CDR3 is TGTGCCAGCAGCGTAGATATAGCGGGGAACTACGAGCAGTACTTC. Its protein is CASSVDIAGNYEQYF.

This clonotype was counted at least ten times. J is TRBJ2-7 and V is TRBV29-1; D not resolved. CDR3 length: 13 amino acids. Germline-derived CDR1 and CDR2 are SQVTM and ANQGSEA. V was trimmed by 8 bases and J by 5 bases, leaving 19 bases between them. CDR3 DNA: TGCAGCACAGCCCCGTCCGGGTTCCACGAGCAGTACTTC. This sequence encodes CSTAPSGFHEQYF.

This clonotype has more than one count but fewer than ten. The chain recombines TRBV12-3 or TRBV12-4 with TRBJ2-2; 16 bases align to TRBD2. V gave up 6 bases and J gave up 4 bases; unmatched junction bases: 8. The CDR3 is 18 amino acids. DNA for the CDR3: TGTGCCAGCAGCGGGACTAGCGGGAGGGCGACAGGCACCGGGGAGCTGTTTTTT. Translating it yields CASSGTSGRATGTGELFF.

In DNA, the CDR3 is TGTGCCATCAGGATAGACGGGCCCTACGAGCAGTACTTC. Its translation: CAIRIDGPYEQYF. The chain is built from TRBV10-3 and TRBJ2-7; no clear D. Germline V lookup: CDR1 ENHRY, CDR2 SYGVKD. Trimming cost V 6 bases and J 2 bases, with 11 bases left between them. CDR3 length: 13 residues.

This clonotype has a count of ten or more. The rearrangement uses TRBV4-3 and TRBJ2-3, with 10 bases lining up with TRBD1. The CDR3 runs 17 residues. V shed 2 bases, J shed 0 bases, and the junction held 5 bases outside the gene matches. Germline CDR1 and CDR2: LGHNA and YSLEER. This CDR3 is CASSQMTGGSSTDTQYF. The CDR3 DNA follows: TGCGCCAGCAGCCAAATGACAGGGGGCTCTAGCACAGATACGCAGTATTTT.

This clonotype was counted at least ten times. The gene calls are TRBV10-1 and TRBJ1-1; maybe TRBD1 (6 bases). The germline CDR1 and CDR2 sequences are WNHNN and SYGVQD (reference sequence). V was pared by 0 bases and J by 5 bases, with 13 bases between. This CDR3 is built from 15 residues. CDR3 region: CASSESTRGSTEAFF. Written as DNA, the CDR3 is TGCGCCAGCAGTGAGTCGACCAGGGGATCAACTGAAGCTTTCTTT.

This clonotype was observed many times. V and J are TRBV24-1 and TRBJ1-2; no clear D gene. Trimming removed 2 bases at V and 5 bases at J, with 8 bases between. Germline assignment: CDR1 KGHDR and CDR2 SFDVKD. The CDR3 is 13 residues long. CDR3 protein: CATSDSRFYGYTF. CDR3 coding DNA: TGTGCCACCAGTGATTCTCGCTTTTATGGCTACACCTTC.